These 5 T cell receptor beta chains originate from one sample sequenced in a study of T cell responses to AZD1222 COVID-19 vaccine. The assay was immunoSEQ multiplex PCR, and TCRdb's table has in-frame clones only and misses some. The sample contains approximately 120,000 clones, 85% to 90% of which appear only once. Sequencing used peripheral blood, obtained on day 0 of AZD1222 vaccination. The receptors shown here come from an adult in good health.

V is TRBV5-1 and J is TRBJ1-5, with D possibly matching TRBD1 (6 bases). The germline V and J ends were trimmed by 0 bases and 11 bases, with 18 bases remaining between them. CDR1 is SGHRS and CDR2 is YFSETQ in the germline V gene. This CDR3 spans 15 amino acids. This CDR3 is CASSLAGTREEAQHF. The CDR3 coding sequence is TGCGCCAGCAGCTTGGCGGGGACACGGGAAGAGGCCCAGCATTTT.

V and J are TRBV7-3 and TRBJ2-3; TRBD2 matches 9 bases. Germline-derived CDR1 and CDR2 are SGHTA and FQGTGA. V dropped 5 bases and J dropped 1; count of bases not matched to a gene: 7. The CDR3 has 16 residues. DNA for the CDR3: TGTGCCAGCAGCCCAGGTCGGACTAGCGGCACAGATACGCAGTATTTT. It specifies CASSPGRTSGTDTQYF.

This chain links TRBV10-3 with TRBJ2-5, with D possibly TRBD1 on 6 matching bases. Trimming pared 3 bases from V and 2 bases from J, leaving 7 bases between. The CDR3 consists of 13 residues. Germline lookup yields CDR1 ENHRY and CDR2 SYGVKD. CDR3 residues: CAISERGQETQYF. The CDR3 coding sequence is TGTGCCATCAGTGAAAGGGGGCAAGAGACCCAGTACTTC.

The CDR3 DNA is TGTGCCAGTAGTACGGGACAGGCGCGGACTGAAGCTTTCTTT. It encodes CASSTGQARTEAFF. V gene TRBV19 combines with J gene TRBJ1-1; 8 bases are a match to TRBD1. V was clipped by 4 bases and J by 5 bases; unmatched bases: 6. This CDR3 spans 14 amino acids. Germline CDR1 and CDR2: LNHDA and SQIVND (reference sequence).

The chain has TRBV9 and TRBJ2-3; TRBD2 aligns across 9 bases. There are 18 residues in the CDR3. The V segment lost 0 bases and the J segment 0 bases; nucleotides outside the gene matches: 8. Germline V gene lookup returns CDR1 SGDLS and CDR2 YYNGEE. CDR3 amino acids: CASSVAGLATTSTDTQYF. CDR3 nucleotide sequence: TGTGCCAGCAGCGTAGCTGGACTAGCGACAACTAGCACAGATACGCAGTATTTT.